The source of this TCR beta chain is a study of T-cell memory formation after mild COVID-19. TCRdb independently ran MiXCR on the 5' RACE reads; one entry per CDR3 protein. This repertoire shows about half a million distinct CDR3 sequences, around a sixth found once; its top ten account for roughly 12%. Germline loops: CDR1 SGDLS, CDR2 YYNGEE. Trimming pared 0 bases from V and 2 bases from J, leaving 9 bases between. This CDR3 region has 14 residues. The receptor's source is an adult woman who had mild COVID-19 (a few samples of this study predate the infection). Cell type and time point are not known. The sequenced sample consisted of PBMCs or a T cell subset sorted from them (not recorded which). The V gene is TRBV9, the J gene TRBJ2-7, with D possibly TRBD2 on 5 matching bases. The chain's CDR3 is CASSVEGSTYEQYF. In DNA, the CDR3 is TGTGCCAGCAGCGTAGAAGGGAGTACCTACGAGCAGTACTTC.